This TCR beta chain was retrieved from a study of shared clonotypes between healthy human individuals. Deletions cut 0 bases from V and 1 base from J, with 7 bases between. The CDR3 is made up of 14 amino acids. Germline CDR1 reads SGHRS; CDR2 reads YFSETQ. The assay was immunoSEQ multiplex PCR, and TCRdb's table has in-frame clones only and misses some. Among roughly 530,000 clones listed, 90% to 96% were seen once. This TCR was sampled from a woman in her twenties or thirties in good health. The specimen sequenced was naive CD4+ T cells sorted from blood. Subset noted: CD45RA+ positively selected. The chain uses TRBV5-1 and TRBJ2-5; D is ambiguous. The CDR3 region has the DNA TGCGCCAGCAGCTTGGGGTGGGCCCAAGAGACCCAGTACTTC. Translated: CASSLGWAQETQYF.